This is a list of T cell receptor beta chains from one sample in a study of blood T cells in healthy people across ages. TCRdb ran MiXCR on the 5' RACE reads and lists one entry per CDR3 protein. Altogether 790,000 or so distinct CDR3 sequences are present, about 45% being singletons, with the ten largest covering 15% to 20%. What was sequenced was blood. The receptors were gathered from a man older than 75 in good health. The CDR3 runs from the conserved cysteine through the conserved F or W. D genes are given only for firm matches. Clone sizes are given selectively: once, few, many, or a class where the clone is expanded.

abundance: .
j_gene: TRBJ1-4
d_gene: .
v_gene: TRBV20-1
CDR3nt: TGCAGTGCTAGTACACACTCAGGGCTAACTAATGAAAAACTGTTTTTT
CDR3aa: CSASTHSGLTNEKLFF

abundance: few
j_gene: TRBJ2-5
d_gene: TRBD1
v_gene: TRBV30
CDR3nt: TGTGCCTGGGGGACAGGGGTTGACCAAGAGACCCAGTACTTC
CDR3aa: CAWGTGVDQETQYF

abundance: .
j_gene: TRBJ1-5
d_gene: TRBD1
v_gene: TRBV12-3/TRBV12-4
CDR3nt: TGTGCCAGCAAGAGGGACAGGGGGCAGTTAGGCAATCAGCCCCAGCATTTT
CDR3aa: CASKRDRGQLGNQPQHF

abundance: .
j_gene: TRBJ2-1
d_gene: .
v_gene: TRBV6-7
CDR3nt: TGTGCCAGCAGCCCCCCCCGTTTCTACCATGAGCAGTTCTTC
CDR3aa: CASSPPRFYHEQFF

abundance: few
j_gene: TRBJ2-1
d_gene: TRBD2
v_gene: TRBV5-1
CDR3nt: TGCGCCAGCAGCTTATCGGCTAGCGGGATAAATGAGCAGTTCTTC
CDR3aa: CASSLSASGINEQFF

abundance: once
j_gene: TRBJ2-2
d_gene: TRBD2
v_gene: TRBV27
CDR3nt: TGTGCCAGCAGTATATCAACCGGGACTAGAAGAACCGGGGAGCTGTTTTTT
CDR3aa: CASSISTGTRRTGELFF

abundance: few
j_gene: TRBJ1-1
d_gene: TRBD1
v_gene: TRBV10-3
CDR3nt: TGTGCCATCAGCCATCCGGGACAGGGGGCATCGGAAGCTTTCTTT
CDR3aa: CAISHPGQGASEAFF

abundance: .
j_gene: TRBJ2-1
d_gene: .
v_gene: TRBV5-5
CDR3nt: TGTGCCAGCAGCCCCGTTGCGGGTGTATACAATGAGCAGTTCTTC
CDR3aa: CASSPVAGVYNEQFF

abundance: many
j_gene: TRBJ2-1
d_gene: .
v_gene: TRBV6-2/TRBV6-3
CDR3nt: TGTGCCAGCAGCCCAATCCCCGGCAGGATTGCTGAGCAGTTCTTC
CDR3aa: CASSPIPGRIAEQFF

abundance: .
j_gene: TRBJ2-3
d_gene: .
v_gene: TRBV12-3/TRBV12-4
CDR3nt: TGTGCCAGCAGTTTACAGGGGGGGATGGGAACAGATACGCAGTATTTT
CDR3aa: CASSLQGGMGTDTQYF

abundance: .
j_gene: TRBJ1-6
d_gene: .
v_gene: TRBV28
CDR3nt: TGTGCCAGCAGACTACAGCGGGAACCCCTCCACTTT
CDR3aa: CASRLQREPLHF

abundance: .
j_gene: TRBJ2-7
d_gene: .
v_gene: TRBV7-8
CDR3nt: TGTGCCAGCAGCTTTACCCGGGAGTGGTCCTACGAGCAGTACTTC
CDR3aa: CASSFTREWSYEQYF

abundance: .
j_gene: TRBJ2-5
d_gene: .
v_gene: TRBV5-1
CDR3nt: TGCGCCAGCAGCTTGGAGCCAGAACAAGAGACCCAGTACTTC
CDR3aa: CASSLEPEQETQYF

abundance: few
j_gene: TRBJ2-7
d_gene: TRBD2
v_gene: TRBV5-1
CDR3nt: TGTGCCAGCAGCTTAGTTCTAGCGGGAGGATCCTACGAGCAGTACTTC
CDR3aa: CASSLVLAGGSYEQYF

abundance: many
j_gene: TRBJ2-7
d_gene: .
v_gene: TRBV5-1
CDR3nt: TGTGCCAGCAGCTTGGCAGCCTCCTACGAGCAGTACTTC
CDR3aa: CASSLAASYEQYF

abundance: .
j_gene: TRBJ2-5
d_gene: .
v_gene: TRBV5-1
CDR3nt: TGCACCAGCAGCCCGACCGGGACCAAACAAGAGACCCAGTACTTC
CDR3aa: CTSSPTGTKQETQYF

abundance: .
j_gene: TRBJ1-2
d_gene: .
v_gene: TRBV28
CDR3nt: TGTGCCAGCAGTTTGGAGGCAGGGAGAGGCTACACCTTC
CDR3aa: CASSLEAGRGYTF

abundance: .
j_gene: TRBJ2-5
d_gene: TRBD2
v_gene: TRBV27
CDR3nt: TGTGCCAGCAGTTCACCCGGGACTAGCTCAGAGACCCAGTACTTC
CDR3aa: CASSSPGTSSETQYF

abundance: .
j_gene: TRBJ1-4
d_gene: .
v_gene: TRBV15
CDR3nt: TGTGCCACCAGCAGCATTAGCCAGGCGGGAAATGAAAAACTGTTTTTT
CDR3aa: CATSSISQAGNEKLFF

abundance: .
j_gene: TRBJ1-2
d_gene: TRBD1
v_gene: TRBV6-5
CDR3nt: TGTGCCAGCAGGGGACAGGGGATCTATGGCTACACCTTC
CDR3aa: CASRGQGIYGYTF

abundance: .
j_gene: TRBJ2-1
d_gene: .
v_gene: TRBV7-2
CDR3nt: TGTGCCAGCAGCTTACATCCCCCAGGGAAGCGGGCAAACAATGAGCAGTTCTTC
CDR3aa: CASSLHPPGKRANNEQFF

abundance: few
j_gene: TRBJ2-7
d_gene: TRBD2
v_gene: TRBV20-1
CDR3nt: TGCAGTGCTAGAGATCAGCGGGACCACACCTACGAGCAGTACTTC
CDR3aa: CSARDQRDHTYEQYF

abundance: .
j_gene: TRBJ2-1
d_gene: TRBD1
v_gene: TRBV7-3
CDR3nt: TGTGCCAGCAGCTTAGATACCGAGGTATCTGGGACAGCAAATGAGCAGTTCTTC
CDR3aa: CASSLDTEVSGTANEQFF

abundance: few
j_gene: TRBJ2-5
d_gene: TRBD2
v_gene: TRBV5-1
CDR3nt: TGCGCCAGCGGAGGAGCGGGAGGGCAAGAGACCCAGTACTTC
CDR3aa: CASGGAGGQETQYF

abundance: few
j_gene: TRBJ2-7
d_gene: .
v_gene: TRBV7-2
CDR3nt: TGTGCCAGCAGCTCCCAGGGGCGTAGCTCCTACGAGCAGTACTTC
CDR3aa: CASSSQGRSSYEQYF